This is a list of T cell receptor beta chains from one sample in a study of blood T cell repertoires in COVID-19. Profiled with immunoSEQ multiplex PCR; TCRdb holds only in-frame clones, not every one. The data show a few hundred thousand clones, 88% seen once. Sequenced: PBMCs or T cells enriched from blood (not recorded which). These receptors all come from a woman in her forties who had been exposed to COVID-19. The CDR3 runs from the conserved cysteine through the conserved F or W. The D gene is left open where the match is weak.

CDR3aa,d_gene,j_gene,v_gene
CASSNTGIHQPQHF,-,TRBJ1-5,TRBV19
CASSQGGTSADTQYF,TRBD2,TRBJ2-3,TRBV4-3
CSSATEPRYNEQFF,-,TRBJ2-1,TRBV29-1
CASSSSGAGGTTDTQYF,TRBD2,TRBJ2-3,TRBV5-1
CASSFTTGVETQYF,-,TRBJ2-5,TRBV21-1
CASSLGWAEETQYF,-,TRBJ2-5,TRBV5-1
CASSLDVAGGDQPQHF,-,TRBJ1-5,TRBV5-1
CASSESSTDTQYF,-,TRBJ2-3,TRBV9
CASSPQSSEKLFF,-,TRBJ1-4,TRBV18
CASSPGQRFSGNTIYF,TRBD1,TRBJ1-3,TRBV7-9
CASSRQSPNTGELFF,-,TRBJ2-2,TRBV5-1
CASSHEQIFYGYTF,-,TRBJ1-2,TRBV4-2
CATSDFTSGRRGEQFF,TRBD2,TRBJ2-1,TRBV24-1
CASSQDQGGGTGELFF,-,TRBJ2-2,TRBV4-1
CASSFPGYTEAFF,-,TRBJ1-1,TRBV7-2
CASSDRGIHEQYF,TRBD1,TRBJ2-7,TRBV10-1
CAISTGGDSPLHF,TRBD1,TRBJ1-6,TRBV10-3
CAWSASGTGAYEQYF,TRBD1,TRBJ2-7,TRBV30
CASSAAYLETQYF,-,TRBJ2-5,TRBV7-8
CASSLSTGFKDEKLFF,-,TRBJ1-4,TRBV7-6
CASSSSVNTGELFF,-,TRBJ2-2,TRBV18
CASTKTGFPRYTF,TRBD1,TRBJ1-2,TRBV13
CASSAQVRDSGNTIYF,-,TRBJ1-3,TRBV9
CASSQGSGLGTNEKLFF,-,TRBJ1-4,TRBV4-1
CASSIDFADTDYGYTF,-,TRBJ1-2,TRBV19
CASSPADRVGQPQHF,TRBD1,TRBJ1-5,TRBV28
CASTRTSLDYNEQFF,TRBD2,TRBJ2-1,TRBV19
CASTPSGANYGYTF,-,TRBJ1-2,TRBV5-5
CASSPATNTEAFF,-,TRBJ1-1,TRBV18
CASSPDPAGGEGNEQFF,TRBD2,TRBJ2-1,TRBV7-8
CASSPGQGPNYGYTF,TRBD1,TRBJ1-2,TRBV4-1
CASSLGRVYGGANVLTF,-,TRBJ2-6,TRBV7-2
CASSQRTVTTGELFF,-,TRBJ2-2,TRBV5-1
CASSASLAGSSYNEQFF,TRBD2,TRBJ2-1,TRBV9
CASSPSIQTSSYEQYF,-,TRBJ2-7,TRBV18
CAIKQGALGTGELFF,TRBD1,TRBJ2-2,TRBV6-5
CASSSPGGRIALGNTIYF,-,TRBJ1-3,TRBV28
CASSPGTGSYEQYF,TRBD1,TRBJ2-7,TRBV7-8
CASSQTGTGTYEQYF,TRBD1,TRBJ2-7,TRBV5-4
CASTPDRGRGTEAFF,TRBD1,TRBJ1-1,TRBV19
CASSQDAARGNEKLFF,-,TRBJ1-4,TRBV4-3
CASSLEPSGALNHNEQFF,TRBD2,TRBJ2-1,TRBV7-3
CASSPPTGQNTEAFF,TRBD1,TRBJ1-1,TRBV18
CASSMGRPDYNSPLHF,-,TRBJ1-6,TRBV19
CASSTLGLAGLEGNYNEQFF,TRBD2,TRBJ2-1,TRBV19